This T cell receptor beta chain came from a study of patients and donors after allogeneic stem cell transplantation. TCRdb reprocessed the RT-PCR reads with MiXCR, giving one entry per CDR3 protein. This table has 100,000 to 130,000 distinct CDR3 sequences, less than 45% appearing once. This CDR3 comprises 18 residues. The ends were cut back, 4 bases at V and 0 bases at J, with 20 bases in the middle. In germline, CDR1 is SGHRS, CDR2 YFSETQ. The sample holds a few counts of this clonotype. The sequencing sample was made of blood, either unsorted or a sorted T cell fraction (not recorded which). The receptor comes from a human donor who was either an allogeneic HSCT recipient or a stem cell or donor lymphocyte infusion donor (not recorded which). It is not recorded whose cells these are; they may come from a transplant donor. The rearrangement joins TRBV5-1 to TRBJ1-5; D is unclear. In nucleotides, the CDR3 is TGCGCCAGCAGCCAAGAACGGGGAAACCCATATAGCAATCAGCCCCAGCATTTT. The encoded protein is CASSQERGNPYSNQPQHF.